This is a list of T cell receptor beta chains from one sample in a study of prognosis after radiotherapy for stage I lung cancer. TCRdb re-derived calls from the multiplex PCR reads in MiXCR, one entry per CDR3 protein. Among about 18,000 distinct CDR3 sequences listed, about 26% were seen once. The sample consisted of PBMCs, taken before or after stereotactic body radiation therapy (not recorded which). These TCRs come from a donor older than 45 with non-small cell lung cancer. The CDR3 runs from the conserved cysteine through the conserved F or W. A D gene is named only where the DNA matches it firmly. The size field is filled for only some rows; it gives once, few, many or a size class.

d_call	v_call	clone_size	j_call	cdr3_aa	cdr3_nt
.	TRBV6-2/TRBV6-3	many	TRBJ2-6	CATSRWGASSGANVLTF	TGTGCCACCTCAAGGTGGGGGGCGAGCTCTGGGGCCAACGTCCTGACTTTC
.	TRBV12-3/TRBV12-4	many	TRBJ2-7	CASSLGRDEQYF	TGTGCCAGCAGCCTCGGCCGTGACGAGCAGTACTTC
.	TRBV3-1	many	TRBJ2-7	CASSQATRGAGKYEQYF	TGTGCCAGCAGCCAAGCCACCAGGGGGGCGGGAAAATACGAGCAGTACTTC
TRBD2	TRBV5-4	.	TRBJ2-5	CTSRIAGTSGSETQYF	TGTACCAGCAGAATAGCCGGGACTAGCGGTTCGGAGACCCAGTACTTC
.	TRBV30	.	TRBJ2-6	CAWSPPMRRSHSGANVLTF	TGTGCCTGGAGTCCCCCGATGCGGAGATCTCACTCTGGGGCCAACGTCCTGACTTTC
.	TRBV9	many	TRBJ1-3	CASSDLTENTIYF	TGTGCCAGCAGCGACCTGACAGAAAACACCATATATTTT
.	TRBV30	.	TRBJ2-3	CPCGSDNTSTDTQYF	TGTCCCTGCGGATCGGACAATACTAGCACAGATACGCAGTATTTT
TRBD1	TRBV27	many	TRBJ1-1	CASSMGQTTEAFF	TGTGCCAGCAGCATGGGACAGACCACTGAAGCTTTCTTT
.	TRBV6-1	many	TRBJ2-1	CASSAGRGRSSYNEQFF	TGTGCCAGCAGCGCCGGTCGCGGCCGAAGCTCCTACAATGAGCAGTTCTTC
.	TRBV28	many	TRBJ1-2	CASTGQFFPNYGYTF	TGTGCCAGCACAGGACAGTTCTTTCCCAACTATGGCTACACCTTC
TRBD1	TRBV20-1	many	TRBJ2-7	CSAVGQEVTYEQYF	TGCAGTGCTGTGGGACAGGAGGTAACCTACGAGCAGTACTTC
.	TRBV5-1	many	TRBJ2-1	CASSPALIPGVYNEQFF	TGCGCCAGCAGCCCGGCTTTGATTCCGGGGGTCTACAATGAGCAGTTCTTC
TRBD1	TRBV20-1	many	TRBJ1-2	CSAREGQGGYGYTF	TGCAGTGCTAGAGAAGGACAGGGCGGCTATGGCTACACCTTC
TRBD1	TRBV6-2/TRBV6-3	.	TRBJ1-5	CASSYSGGQGRYQPQHF	TGTGCCAGCAGTTACTCGGGGGGACAGGGCCGGTATCAGCCCCAGCATTTT
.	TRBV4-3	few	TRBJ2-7	CASQEGSGRVTSEAYEQYF	TGCGCCAGCCAAGAGGGCTCGGGACGGGTGACTAGTGAGGCCTACGAGCAGTACTTC
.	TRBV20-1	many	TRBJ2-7	CSARTGAVYEQYF	TGCAGTGCTAGAACCGGCGCAGTCTACGAGCAGTACTTC
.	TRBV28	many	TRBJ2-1	CASSLNGRGVEQFF	TGTGCCAGCAGTTTAAACGGGAGAGGGGTTGAGCAGTTCTTC
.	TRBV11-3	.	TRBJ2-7	CASSLDPTRSGRSYEQYF	TGTGCCAGCAGCTTAGATCCGACTAGATCCGGACGCTCCTACGAGCAGTACTTC
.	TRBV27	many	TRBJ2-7	CASSLLGYSYEQYF	TGTGCCAGCAGTTTACTGGGGTACTCCTACGAGCAGTACTTC
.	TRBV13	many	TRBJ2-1	CASSLAGNYNEQFF	TGTGCCAGCAGCTTAGCGGGAAATTACAATGAGCAGTTCTTC
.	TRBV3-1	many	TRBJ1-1	CASSQTWNTEAFF	TGTGCCAGCAGCCAAACCTGGAACACTGAAGCTTTCTTT
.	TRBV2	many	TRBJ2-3	CASSGRGLTTDTQYF	TGTGCCAGCAGTGGTCGCGGCCTCACCACAGATACGCAGTATTTT
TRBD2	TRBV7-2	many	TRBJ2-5	CASSLGTSGRAETQYF	TGTGCCAGCAGCTTAGGGACTAGCGGGAGGGCAGAGACCCAGTACTTC
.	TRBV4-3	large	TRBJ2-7	CASSQEGSGRVTSEAYEQYF	TGCGCCAGCAGCCAAGAGGGCTCGGGACGGGTGACTAGTGAGGCCTACGAGCAGTACTTC
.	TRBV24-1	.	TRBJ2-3	CATSDQYTQYF	TGTGCAACCAGTGATCAATATACGCAGTATTTT
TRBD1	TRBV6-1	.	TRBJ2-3	CASIESGTGGEGTDTQYF	TGTGCCAGCATTGAGTCGGGGACAGGGGGCGAGGGCACAGATACGCAGTATTTT
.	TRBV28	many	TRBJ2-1	CASTPVGSGNEQFF	TGTGCCAGCACCCCCGTTGGGTCGGGGAATGAGCAGTTCTTC
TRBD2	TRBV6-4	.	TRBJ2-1	CASSDSSGRGNEQFF	TGTGCCAGCAGTGACTCTAGCGGGAGGGGCAATGAGCAGTTCTTC
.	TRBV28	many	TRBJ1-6	CASRATGSVNSPLHF	TGTGCCAGCAGGGCCACAGGGTCAGTTAATTCACCCCTCCACTTT
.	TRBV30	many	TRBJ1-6	CAWNELDSPNSPLHF	TGTGCCTGGAATGAATTGGACAGCCCGAATTCACCCCTCCACTTT
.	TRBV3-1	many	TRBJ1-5	CASSPSQNNQPQHF	TGTGCCAGCAGCCCAAGCCAAAACAATCAGCCCCAGCATTTT
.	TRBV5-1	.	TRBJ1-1	CASSEDCPTESFF	TGCGCCAGCAGCGAGGACTGTCCGACTGAATCTTTCTTT
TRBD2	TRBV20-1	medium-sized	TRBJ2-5	CSALLAGLGETQYF	TGCAGTGCCCTCCTAGCGGGACTTGGGGAGACCCAGTACTTC
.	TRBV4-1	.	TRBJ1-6	CASSQPTHWTYSPLHF	TGCGCCAGCAGCCAACCTACCCATTGGACGTACTCACCCCTCCACTTT
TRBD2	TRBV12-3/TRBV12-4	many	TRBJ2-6	CASSSAGTSVSSGANVLTF	TGTGCCAGCAGTTCCGCCGGGACTAGCGTAAGCTCTGGGGCCAACGTCCTGACTTTC
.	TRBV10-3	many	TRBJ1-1	CAISESQGHTEAFF	TGTGCCATCAGTGAGTCGCAGGGGCATACTGAAGCTTTCTTT
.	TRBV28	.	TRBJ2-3	CSITNGGHFTDTQYF	TGTTCCATCACTAACGGGGGACATTTCACAGATACGCAGTATTTT
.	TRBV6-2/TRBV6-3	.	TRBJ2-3	CASRPYRVSGDTQYF	TGTGCCAGCAGGCCATACAGGGTCTCAGGAGATACGCAGTATTTT
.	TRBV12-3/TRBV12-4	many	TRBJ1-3	CASSSQGTLSGNTIYF	TGTGCCAGCAGTTCGCAGGGGACCCTCTCTGGAAACACCATATATTTT
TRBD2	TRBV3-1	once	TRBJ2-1	CASTQLGTRRNEQFF	TGTGCCAGCACCCAACTGGGGACTAGGAGGAATGAGCAGTTCTTC
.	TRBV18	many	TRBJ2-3	CASSPFLTASVDTQYF	TGTGCCAGCTCACCCTTCTTGACAGCCTCTGTGGATACGCAGTATTTT
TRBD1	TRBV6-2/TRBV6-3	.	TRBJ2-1	CAANWGQGGNEQFF	TGTGCCGCCAATTGGGGACAGGGCGGCAATGAGCAGTTCTTC
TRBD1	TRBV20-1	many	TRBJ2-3	CSARKVDRRSDTQYF	TGCAGTGCTAGGAAGGTGGACAGGAGATCAGATACGCAGTATTTT
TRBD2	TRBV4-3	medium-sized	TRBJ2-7	CASSQSRTSGVWEQYF	TGCGCCAGCAGCCAATCTAGGACTAGCGGGGTCTGGGAGCAGTACTTC
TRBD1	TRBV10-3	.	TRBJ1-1	CAGGTGVNTEAFF	TGTGCCGGGGGGACAGGGGTGAACACTGAAGCTTTCTTT
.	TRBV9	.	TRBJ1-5	CASRVLAGGIIDTQHF	TGTGCCAGCAGAGTATTGGCGGGAGGGATCATAGATACGCAGCATTTT
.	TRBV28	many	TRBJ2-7	CASSLSRGLGEQYF	TGTGCCAGCAGTTTATCACGGGGGCTGGGGGAGCAGTACTTC
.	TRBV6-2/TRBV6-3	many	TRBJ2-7	CASSDSMGSSYEQYF	TGTGCCAGCAGTGACTCAATGGGGAGCTCCTACGAGCAGTACTTC